The following is a TCR beta chain sequence with its context. CDR1 and CDR2 from the germline V gene are MNHEY and SVGAGI. CDR3 length: 15 amino acids. V shed 6 bases, J shed 3 bases, and the junction held 8 bases outside the gene matches. This entry comes from a study of T cell responses to AZD1222 COVID-19 vaccine. Libraries were prepared by immunoSEQ multiplex PCR; TCRdb keeps only in-frame clonotypes and omits some of them. This sample has approximately 100,000 clones, with roughly 85% found just once. The chain recombines TRBV6-5 with TRBJ2-1; 7 positions agree with TRBD1. The receptor was isolated from an adult who received the AZD1222 COVID-19 vaccine. The sample consisted of peripheral blood, taken 28 days after the second AZD1222 dose. The CDR3 sequence is CASSQSGTDYNEQFF. Here the CDR3 DNA reads TGTGCCAGCAGCCAATCCGGGACAGACTACAATGAGCAGTTCTTC.